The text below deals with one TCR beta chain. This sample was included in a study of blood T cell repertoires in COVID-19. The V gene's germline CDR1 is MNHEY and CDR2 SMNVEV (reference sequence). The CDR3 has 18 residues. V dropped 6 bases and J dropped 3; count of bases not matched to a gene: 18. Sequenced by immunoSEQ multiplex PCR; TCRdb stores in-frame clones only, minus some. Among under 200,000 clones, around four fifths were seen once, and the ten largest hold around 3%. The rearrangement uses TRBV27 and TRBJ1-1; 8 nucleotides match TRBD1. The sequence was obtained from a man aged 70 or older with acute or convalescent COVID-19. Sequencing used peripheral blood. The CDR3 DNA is TGTGCCAGCAGCACACGAGGACAGGGAGGGTATAAGGACACTGAAGCTTTCTTT. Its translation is CASSTRGQGGYKDTEAFF.